The 23 T cell receptor beta chains reported below all come from one sample, sequenced in a study of control samples from healthy donors and cancer patients. Method: immunoSEQ multiplex PCR; TCRdb's copy keeps in-frame clones and lacks some. This repertoire shows 100,000 to 150,000 clones, about 93% found once; its top ten account for 2% to 2.5%. The source material was blood. These receptors were obtained from a man younger than 35 in good health.

This clone is a singleton in its sample. This chain joins TRBV6-5 and TRBJ1-5, with D perhaps TRBD1 (6 bases). CDR1 and CDR2 (germline): MNHEY, SVGAGI. The CDR3 length is 14 residues. The V end lost 6 bases, the J end lost 2 bases, and 11 bases lay between the germline ends. The CDR3 DNA sequence: TGTGCCAGCAGGGAGGGGGGAGGCAATCAGCCCCAGCATTTT. Protein sequence: CASREGGGNQPQHF.

The gene calls are TRBV6-5 and TRBJ2-5, with D perhaps matching TRBD1 (6 bases). CDR1 is MNHEY and CDR2 is SVGAGI in the germline V gene. V lost 8 bases, J lost 2 bases, and 15 bases lay in between. This CDR3 spans 14 amino acids. The CDR3 DNA reads TGTGCCAGCTCGAACGAGGGGGTACAAGAGACCCAGTACTTC. It yields the protein CASSNEGVQETQYF.

V and J are TRBV10-2 and TRBJ2-7, with 8 positions matching TRBD2. Germline V CDR1 and CDR2: WSHSY, SAAADI. J gave up 6 bases and V 7 bases, and 11 bases lay outside the gene matches. This CDR3 region has 14 residues. The CDR3 bases are TGCGCCAGCACCTTAGGGACTAGTATCTCCGAGCAGTACTTC. Its protein product is CASTLGTSISEQYF.

This rearrangement joins TRBV7-2 to TRBJ2-3; D is ambiguous. CDR1 is SGHTA and CDR2 is FQGNSA in the germline V gene. CDR3 size: 14 residues. V was trimmed by 8 bases and J by 6 bases, leaving 18 bases between them. The DNA for the CDR3 is TGTGCCAGCCGAAGAAGAGGAAATAAGGATACGCAGTATTTT. It codes for CASRRRGNKDTQYF. Looking up the rest from reference TRBV7-2 and TRBJ2-3 gives the full variable domain: GAGVSQSPSNKVTEKGKDVELRCDPISGHTALYWYRQSLGQGLEFLIYFQGNSAPDKSGLPSDRFSAERTGGSVSTLTIQRTQQEDSAVYLCASRRRGNKDTQYFGPGTRLTVL.

This clone was seen just once. The rearrangement joins TRBV5-5 to TRBJ2-1; 9 nucleotides match TRBD2. From germline, CDR1 is SGHKS and CDR2 YYEKEE (reference sequence). The CDR3 runs 12 residues. The V gene end was trimmed by 4 bases and the J gene end by 8 bases; junction bases not matched to a gene: 1. The CDR3 sequence: CASSRLADEQFF. The CDR3, as DNA: TGTGCCAGCAGCAGACTAGCGGATGAGCAGTTCTTC.

V usage is TRBV19 and J usage is TRBJ1-2; a weak D match, TRBD1 (6 bases). Trimming removed 3 bases at V and 6 bases at J, with 17 bases between. This CDR3 spans 15 amino acids. Germline values: CDR1 LNHDA, CDR2 SQIVND (reference sequence). CDR3 sequence (DNA): TGTGCCAGTAGTATGACCCAGGGCAGGGGACATGGCTACACCTTC. It is translated as CASSMTQGRGHGYTF.

The V gene is TRBV3-1 (or the pseudogene TRBV3-2), the J gene TRBJ2-1, with D uncertain. Germline V CDR1 and CDR2: LGHDT, YNNKEL (reference sequence). Trimming removed 3 bases from V and 5 bases from J, with 5 bases in between. The CDR3 covers 12 residues. CDR3 amino acids: CASSQDDNEQFF. The DNA for the CDR3 is TGTGCCAGCAGCCAGGACGACAATGAGCAGTTCTTC.

The CDR3, as DNA: TGTGCCAGCAGTGGCTCCAAAGGGGGGTCTGCTGGAAACACCATATATTTT. Amino acids: CASSGSKGGSAGNTIYF. The chain carries TRBV25-1 and TRBJ1-3; D might be TRBD1 (6 bases). Germline CDR1 is MGHDK and CDR2 is SYGVNS. This CDR3 has 17 residues. V was cut by 4 bases and J by 2 bases, with 18 bases left in between.

The rearrangement joins TRBV10-3 to TRBJ2-1; D call uncertain. The CDR3 consists of 14 residues. Germline V gene lookup returns CDR1 ENHRY and CDR2 SYGVKD. The V end was cut by 3 bases, the J end by 7 bases, with 13 bases between. The CDR3 DNA follows: TGTGCCATCAGTGACCCCACGTGGGCAAATGAGCAGTTCTTC. The encoded protein is CAISDPTWANEQFF.

This rearrangement joins TRBV2 to TRBJ1-2, with 7 bases that match TRBD1. There are 15 residues in the CDR3. Unmatched junction bases numbered 11, after V lost 6 bases and J lost 4 bases. The germline CDR1 and CDR2 sequences are SNHLY and FYNNEI. This chain's CDR3 is CASRDRDSRIYGYTF. The DNA of the CDR3 is TGTGCCAGCAGGGACCGGGACAGTAGAATCTATGGCTACACCTTC. The full variable domain, in which reference TRBV2 and TRBJ1-2 provide the parts outside the CDR3, is EPEVTQTPSHQVTQMGQEVILRCVPISNHLYFYWYRQILGQKVEFLVSFYNNEISEKSEIFDDQFSVERPDGSNFTLKIRSTKLEDSAMYFCASRDRDSRIYGYTFGSGTRLTVV.

The chain recombines TRBV30 with TRBJ1-2; the match to TRBD1 covers 11 bases. V trimming: 1 base; J trimming: 4 bases; junction bases outside the gene matches: 5. This CDR3 spans 15 amino acids. The germline V gene has CDR1 GTSNPN and CDR2 SVGIG (reference sequence). The CDR3 DNA follows: TGTGCCTGGAGTGGGGGACAGGGGGTTTCCTATGGCTACACCTTC. Its protein product is CAWSGGQGVSYGYTF.

With regard to this clone: The conserved phenylalanine or tryptophan normally closing the CDR3 is absent here, so this likely arose from a read error. The DNA is omitted, as the CDR3 cannot be located on it reliably, and the CDR3 follows TCRdb's listing. CDR3 sequence: CASSYGIAGYSL. The V gene is TRBV6-2 or TRBV6-3, the J gene TRBJ2-7; the table's D call TRBD2 went unverified against the DNA. The CDR3 is 12 residues long, ends included. Germline lookup yields CDR1 MNHEY and CDR2 SVGEGT.

This clone showed up just once. J is TRBJ2-1 and V is TRBV7-2, with TRBD2 matching over 11 bases. J was trimmed by 8 bases and V by 5 bases; bases with no gene match: 8. There are 15 residues in the CDR3. Germline V gives CDR1 SGHTA, CDR2 FQGNSA. For the CDR3, the DNA is TGTGCCAGCAGCCTGGGGACTAGCGGTGGGGATGAGCAGTTCTTC. Translation gives CASSLGTSGGDEQFF.

The chain uses TRBV19 and TRBJ1-2, with TRBD1 matching 8 bases. The CDR3 is 13 residues long. CDR1 and CDR2 (germline): LNHDA, SQIVND (reference sequence). V was clipped by 7 bases and J by 7 bases; unmatched bases: 8. The CDR3 is CASTIDRGRGYTF. CDR3 nucleotides: TGTGCCAGTACAATAGACAGGGGCCGTGGCTACACCTTC.

The V call is TRBV6-2 or TRBV6-3, the J call TRBJ1-1; D call uncertain. This CDR3 comprises 14 residues. V lost 5 bases, J lost 5 bases, and 15 bases lay in between. The germline V gene has CDR1 MNHEY and CDR2 SVGEGT. CDR3 nucleotide sequence: TGTGCCAGCAGTCTCGCCCGGGAATCAACTGAAGCTTTCTTT. Its protein product is CASSLARESTEAFF.

The chain is built from TRBV5-4 and TRBJ2-3, with TRBD1 identical over 9 bases. This CDR3 comprises 14 residues. The germline CDR1 and CDR2 sequences are SGHNT and YYREEE (reference sequence). V lost 4 bases and J lost 6; bases outside the gene matches: 6. In DNA form, the CDR3 reads TGTGCCAGCAGCCTTCCGGGACAGGGTGATACGCAGTATTTT. The encoded protein is CASSLPGQGDTQYF.

The V gene is TRBV5-5, the J gene TRBJ1-5; D is possibly TRBD1 (5 bases). The CDR3 sequence is 13 residues long. The ends were cut back, 2 bases at V and 4 bases at J, with 7 bases in the middle. Germline CDR1 reads SGHKS; CDR2 reads YYEKEE (reference sequence). The CDR3 loop is CASSFWGNQPQHF. The CDR3 DNA reads TGTGCCAGCAGCTTCTGGGGGAATCAGCCCCAGCATTTT.

The CDR3, as DNA: TGTGCCAGCAGCTTGGACCCGAGCGGGGTATTGGGTGAGCAGTTCTTC. Its translation is CASSLDPSGVLGEQFF. This sequence joins TRBV5-6 and TRBJ2-1; 7 nucleotides match TRBD2. The CDR3 has 16 residues. J lost 9 bases, V lost 0 bases, and 12 bases had no gene match. Germline V CDR1 and CDR2: SGHDT, YYEEEE. The whole variable domain, remainder taken from reference TRBV5-6 and TRBJ2-1, is DAGVTQSPTHLIKTRGQQVTLRCSPKSGHDTVSWYQQALGQGPQFIFQYYEEEERQRGNFPDRFSGHQFPNYSSELNVNALLLGDSALYLCASSLDPSGVLGEQFFGPGTRLTVL.

This chain joins TRBV10-1 and TRBJ2-2, with D possibly being TRBD1 or TRBD2 (5 bases each). V lost 3 bases, J lost 9 bases, and 17 bases lay in between. This CDR3 has 15 amino acids. The germline V gene has CDR1 WNHNN and CDR2 SYGVQD (reference sequence). The CDR3, as DNA: TGCGCCAGCAGTGATCGGGGCAGAACCCACCGGGAGCTGTTTTTT. Translated, it gives CASSDRGRTHRELFF.

This clone was observed once. The chain uses TRBV11-2 and TRBJ1-4; D ambiguous. The V end was cut by 0 bases, the J end by 7 bases, with 3 bases between. CDR1 and CDR2 (germline): SGHAT, FQNNGV. The CDR3 loop spans 12 amino acids. The CDR3 DNA follows: TGTGCCAGCAGCTTAGATGGTGAAAAACTGTTTTTT. Translated: CASSLDGEKLFF.

This rearrangement joins TRBV19 to TRBJ1-5, with D perhaps matching TRBD1 (6 bases). Germline V gene lookup returns CDR1 LNHDA and CDR2 SQIVND (reference sequence). V gave up 5 bases and J gave up 9 bases, with 11 bases separating them. The length of the CDR3 is 12 residues. CDR3 DNA sequence: TGTGCCAGTAGTCCAGGGGTTTCGCCCCAGCATTTT. Protein product: CASSPGVSPQHF.

This sequence joins TRBV12-3 or TRBV12-4 and TRBJ2-5, with 7 bases matching TRBD2. The CDR3 has 13 residues. The V and J ends lost 8 bases and 2 bases, in that order; junction bases with no gene match: 5. As DNA, the CDR3 is TGTGCCAGCGGATGGGGGGGGCAAGAGACCCAGTACTTC. Translated, it gives CASGWGGQETQYF.

The J gene is TRBJ2-5, the V gene TRBV28; the D gene is possibly TRBD2 (6 bases). Germline V gene lookup returns CDR1 MDHEN and CDR2 SYDVKM. CDR3 length equals 13 residues. Deletions cut 6 bases from V and 2 bases from J, with 10 bases between. CDR3 sequence: CASSAGQQETQYF. In DNA form, the CDR3 reads TGTGCCAGCAGCGCGGGGCAGCAAGAGACCCAGTACTTC.